This entry is about one T cell receptor beta chain. The antigen remains undetermined. All donors participated as healthy donors of bone marrow. These data come from a study of cytomegalovirus exposure and HLA in healthy donors. Across the whole study: Tens of millions of unique TCR sequences came from HLA-typed donors in an early release. Overall study results and limits: By a later analysis, the bulk of CMV-associated TCR beta chains appeared HLA-restricted.

The ends were cut back, 3 bases at V and 6 bases at J, with 26 bases in the middle. The CDR3 runs to 18 residues. Per the germline V gene, CDR1 is SNHLY and CDR2 is FYNNEI. In the PCR, 60 Vbeta and 13 Jbeta primers were used. As originally analysed: Later, roughly 86 million unique TCR beta chains were counted in an analysis, and some 10 million of them were shared. Data came from immunoSEQ multiplex PCR; TCRdb stores just in-frame clones and leaves some out. That table gives V, J and clone size, and the DNA gave D and trimming. Counted here are about 200,000 clones, about 82% occurring once; the ten biggest clones make up 2% to 2.5%.

The chain has TRBV2 and TRBJ1-2; the D gene is possibly TRBD1 (5 bases). The TCR sequence derives from a woman aged 45 to 65 in good health and CMV-seronegative. The sequenced sample consisted of PBMCs. The CDR3 DNA is TGTGCCAGCAGTGATATAGGCTCGGTATCAGGGAAGAGGAATGGCTACACCTTC. As protein: CASSDIGSVSGKRNGYTF.